This T cell receptor (beta chain) emerged from a study of shared clonotypes between healthy human individuals (dated by TCRdb to the early 2020s). As for the study more broadly: Two women and a few men aged 18 to 49 years were included in the cohort. For each donor, CD4 naive and CD4 memory were each run on three plates, CD8 naive on two plates, and CD8 memory on one plate. The study deeply sequenced blood TCR repertoires of five healthy adults to estimate repertoire size and the extent of clonotype sharing between individuals. Different laboratories and diverse techniques were used to prepare libraries and sequence TCR repertoires, to increase sequencing depth and limit assay-specific biases. Leukapheresis yielded between about 0.85 and 10 billion PBMCs per donor. General study outcomes and caveats: Sampling was limited to blood, and TCR repertoires in tissue likely differ from TCR repertoires in blood. Pairwise subsampling indicated that sequencing depth was expected to affect the degree of clonotype sharing among donors. Rarefaction of sorted-subset datasets indicated incomplete sequencing despite the large sequencing depth. Because the study included only a small number of donors, the genetic and exposure-history diversity represented was limited. Higher generation probabilities were observed for clonotypes shared by all four sorted-subset donors than for non-shared clonotypes. Naive subsets generally had larger estimated clonotype richness than memory subsets. Across a handful of donors, approximately 5% of naive CD4, roughly 3.3% of naive CD8, roughly 2.3% of memory CD4, and roughly 0.41% of memory CD8 clonotypes were shared.

Using the deep immunoSEQ assay, multiplex PCR amplified TCR CDR3 regions from genomic DNA. For each cell subset, the extracted genomic DNA was distributed evenly across all wells of several immunoSEQ 96-well plates, and each plate served as one replicate. For sorted subsets, about 200 ng genomic DNA, equal to some 28,000 T cell genomes, was loaded into each replicate PCR. Purified libraries were quantified with a Qubit 3.0 fluorometer, sized on a Bioanalyzer 2100, and re-quantified with the KAPA Library Quantification kit. Every immunoSEQ 96-well plate was sequenced on a separate single-read 150-cycle Illumina NextSeq 550 flow cell. Under the source paper's analysis protocol: Because the immunoSEQ output included only junctional sequences and no quality scores, the filtering could not be the same as the filtering used for full-length reads. To assign V/J genes and CDR3, sequences were annotated against IMGT germline references using PyIR, a Python wrapper for IgBLAST v1.9. Any read was removed if the V/J assignment was weak (E-value above 1e-6), the CDR3 was missing, or the read contained stop codons, out-of-frame junctions, or ambiguous translated residues. V3J clonotypes were defined as sequences sharing the same inferred V gene, J gene, and CDR3 amino acid sequence. The percentage overlap between two repertoires was calculated by dividing the number of shared unique clonotypes by the size of the smaller repertoire. Richness of each repertoire was evaluated using RTK rarefaction, the Chao1 estimator, and Recon v2.1 estimates of unobserved clonotypes. For all TCRbeta clonotypes obtained by the gDNA method from a handful of donors, generation probabilities were computed with OLGA. What TCRdb holds here is the immuneACCESS table cut down to in-frame rearrangements. Part of the clones is not present; checked against another copy, under half of the missing clones reflect an unresolved V gene, and the others are unexplained. For V, J and clone size, that table is used; D and trimming come from the DNA. In this sample the table shows about 700,000 clones, under 95% of which occur a single time. Jointly, the top ten make up approximately 24% of the sample.

Comment on this clone: This clone's antigen is unknown. Per-nucleotide qualities are absent, and no much larger clonotype sits a single base away.

Taken from the germline V gene (reference sequence), the CDR1 and CDR2 loops are SEHNR and FQNEAQ. Deletion took 2 bases off V and 4 bases off J, with a span of 14 bases between the germline ends. Its CDR3 holds 15 amino acids, cysteine through phenylalanine. Only the CDR3 part of the read is kept: 45 bases, read in frame from the first base. For the CD8 naive samples, CD45RO-negative cells were positively selected for CCR7, yielding a CD45RA+CCR7+ population from which TemRA cells were excluded. Donors were healthy HIV-negative adults with no recently reported acute infections or vaccinations. Only Caucasian adults living in Nashville, Tennessee, USA were represented among the donors. Blood was collected by leukapheresis, and PBMCs were isolated by Ficoll-Histopaque density gradient centrifugation and then cryopreserved in liquid nitrogen vapor phase. Analytical flow cytometry was used to check the purity and quantity of every magnetically sorted T cell population. From each sorted fraction, genomic DNA was isolated and quantified by UV absorbance on a Nanodrop 2000c.

The receptor's source is a young man in good health. The material sequenced was naive CD8+ T cells sorted from blood. The cell subset or site label of this sample denotes: CD45RA+CCR7+. The sequence joins TRBV7-9 to TRBJ2-5, with the identity of the D gene unclear. The DNA is as follows: TGTGCCAGCAGCTTAACGACGCCAGCTAGAGAGACCCAGTACTTC. This sequence encodes CASSLTTPARETQYF.